This T cell receptor beta chain was identified in a study of T cells in Graves' hyperthyroidism and ophthalmopathy. Background on the study: Peripheral blood was taken when the disease was first diagnosed, before any treatment began.

Used for diagnoses were clinical symptoms, serum thyroxine and TRAb, thyroid ultrasound and orbital computed tomography. The authors took PBMCs from roughly 9.3 ml fresh peripheral blood. The source material, RNA transcripts, was used to amplify TCR beta CDR3 regions. A set of HTBI primers served as the primers for a first-round RT-PCR of the TCR CDR3. TCRdb processed the multiplex PCR reads anew with MiXCR; each CDR3 protein has one entry. This table holds about 500,000 distinct CDR3 sequences, about 16% found once. This clonotype has at least ten counts. Sequencing was performed on blood. This receptor was taken from a woman aged 25-40 years with Graves' ophthalmopathy.

The CDR3 here is CASSLPGQANNEQFF. The DNA for the CDR3 is TGTGCCAGCAGTCTACCGGGACAGGCGAACAATGAGCAGTTCTTC. The chain couples TRBV7-9 to TRBJ2-1; 8 bases match TRBD1. CDR3 length: 15 residues. Germline V gene sequence: CDR1 SEHNR, CDR2 FQNEAQ (reference sequence). Trimming took 6 bases from V and 5 from J; bases not matched to a gene: 9.